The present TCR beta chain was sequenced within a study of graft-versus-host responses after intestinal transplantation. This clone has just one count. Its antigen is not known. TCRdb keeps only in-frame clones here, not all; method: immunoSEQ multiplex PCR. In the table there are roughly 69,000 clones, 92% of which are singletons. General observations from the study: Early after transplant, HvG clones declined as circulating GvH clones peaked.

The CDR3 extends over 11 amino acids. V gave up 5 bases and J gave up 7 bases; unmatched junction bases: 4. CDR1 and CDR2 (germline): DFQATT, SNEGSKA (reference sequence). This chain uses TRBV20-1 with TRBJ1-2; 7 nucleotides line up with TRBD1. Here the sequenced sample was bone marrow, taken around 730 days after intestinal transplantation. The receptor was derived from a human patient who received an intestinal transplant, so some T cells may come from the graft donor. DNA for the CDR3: TGCAGTGCTCCGACAGGGTTTGGCTACACCTTC. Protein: CSAPTGFGYTF.